This passage covers 23 T cell receptor beta chains from one sample sequenced in a study of cytomegalovirus exposure and HLA in healthy donors. Researchers ran the PCR with 60 Vbeta and 13 Jbeta primers. Some clones are missing from TCRdb's copy, which holds only in-frame ones; the method was immunoSEQ multiplex PCR. The data show about 110,000 clones, with roughly 71% seen just once and 11% held by the top ten. The material sequenced was PBMCs. The receptors derive from a man aged 35-49 years in good health and CMV-seropositive.

V is TRBV5-1 and J is TRBJ1-1; 12 positions agree with TRBD1. The CDR3 length is 15 residues. V shed 7 bases, J shed 0 bases, and the junction held 4 bases outside the gene matches. In germline, CDR1 is SGHRS, CDR2 YFSETQ. Here the CDR3 reads CASVGDRGLNTEAFF. DNA of the CDR3: TGCGCCAGCGTCGGGGACAGGGGGCTGAACACTGAAGCTTTCTTT.

V is TRBV5-5 and J is TRBJ2-1; D is uncertain. The CDR3 is made up of 12 amino acids. V lost 0 bases and J lost 6, with 4 bases in between. Per the germline V gene, CDR1 is SGHKS and CDR2 is YYEKEE (reference sequence). The CDR3 DNA is TGTGCCAGCAGCTTGGCGGGCAATGAGCAGTTCTTC. Protein product: CASSLAGNEQFF.

This rearrangement joins TRBV27 to TRBJ1-2; D unclear. CDR3 length: 13 residues. V gave up 3 bases and J gave up 4 bases, with 9 bases separating them. The germline V gene encodes CDR1 MNHEY and CDR2 SMNVEV (reference sequence). CDR3 loop: CASSFGQSYGYTF. The CDR3 nucleotides are TGTGCCAGCAGTTTTGGGCAGTCCTATGGCTACACCTTC.

This chain connects TRBV6-6 to TRBJ1-2; 10 bases agree with TRBD1. Per the germline V gene, CDR1 is MNHNY and CDR2 is SVGAGI (reference sequence). With 5 bases clipped from V and 8 bases from J, the junction kept 5 bases outside the gene matches. The CDR3 extends over 13 amino acids. The CDR3 reads CASSTGQGKGYTF. The CDR3 DNA sequence: TGTGCCAGCAGTACGGGACAGGGGAAGGGCTACACCTTC.

The genes are TRBV5-1 and TRBJ2-1, with no clear D. The germline CDR1 and CDR2 sequences are SGHRS and YFSETQ. CDR3 length equals 13 residues. Trimming pared 5 bases from V and 0 bases from J, leaving 6 bases between. CDR3 sequence (DNA): TGCGCCAGCAGGGTGAGCTCCTACAATGAGCAGTTCTTC. Translation gives CASRVSSYNEQFF.

The sample holds a few counts of this clone. The V gene is TRBV7-3, the J gene TRBJ1-1; 8 bases map to TRBD1. The V and J ends lost 4 bases and 5 bases, in that order; junction bases with no gene match: 12. This CDR3 is 16 amino acids long. The germline V gene encodes CDR1 SGHTA and CDR2 FQGTGA. CDR3 nucleotide sequence: TGTGCCAGCAGCTCAAGTAGTCAGGGGGCGCGAACTGAAGCTTTCTTT. Protein: CASSSSSQGARTEAFF.

A word on this clone: The junction differs from germline at one of its ends, possibly a read error. The rearrangement links TRBV7-9 to TRBJ1-2; 7 bases align to TRBD1. This CDR3 has 12 amino acids. Germline V gives CDR1 SEHNR, CDR2 FQNEAQ (reference sequence). The CDR3, as DNA: TGTTCCAGCAGGTTAACAGGGGTCGGCTACACCTTC. Translation gives CSSRLTGVGYTF.

The gene calls are TRBV7-2 and TRBJ1-2, with 8 bases lining up with TRBD1. The CDR3 is 15 residues long. Germline CDR1 reads SGHTA; CDR2 reads FQGNSA. The J segment lost 3 bases and the V segment lost 1 base, leaving 4 bases of the junction unmatched. The CDR3 DNA follows: TGTGCCAGCAGCTTAGTTCAGGGGGCGGACTATGGCTACACCTTC. This translates into CASSLVQGADYGYTF.

V usage is TRBV30 and J usage is TRBJ1-4; perhaps TRBD1 as D (5 bases). V lost 5 bases and J lost 4, with 11 bases in between. The germline gives CDR1 GTSNPN, CDR2 SVGIG (reference sequence). The length of the CDR3 is 13 residues. The CDR3 spells CAWDGGVNEKLFF. In DNA form, the CDR3 reads TGTGCCTGGGACGGGGGAGTTAATGAAAAACTGTTTTTT.

The chain joins TRBV4-2 to TRBJ2-2, with unresolved D. The germline CDR1 and CDR2 sequences are LGHNA and YNFKEQ. The ends were cut back, 8 bases at V and 1 base at J, with 14 bases in the middle. The CDR3 is 15 residues long. CDR3: CASAPIAENTGELFF. DNA of the CDR3: TGTGCCAGCGCCCCTATCGCCGAGAACACCGGGGAGCTGTTTTTT.

In its sample, this clone was seen once. The chain recombines TRBV28 with TRBJ2-5, with 8 nucleotides matching TRBD2. With V trimmed by 1 base and J by 4 bases, 5 bases remained unmatched. The CDR3 contains 15 residues. The germline V gene has CDR1 MDHEN and CDR2 SYDVKM. This CDR3 is CASSLFGGGRETQYF. CDR3 sequence (DNA): TGTGCCAGCAGTTTATTCGGGGGGGGGAGAGAGACCCAGTACTTC.

V gene TRBV5-1 combines with J gene TRBJ1-6; weak D call: TRBD1 (5 bases). In germline, CDR1 is SGHRS, CDR2 YFSETQ. V was cut by 0 bases and J by 7 bases, with 11 bases left in between. This CDR3 region has 15 residues. The DNA of the CDR3 is TGCGCCAGCAGCTTGGAAGGGGCCCGGAATTCACCCCTCCACTTT. As protein: CASSLEGARNSPLHF.

This chain joins TRBV9 and TRBJ2-1; TRBD1 matches at 9 bases. This CDR3 is 15 amino acids long. Germline CDR1 is SGDLS and CDR2 is YYNGEE. Unmatched junction bases numbered 6, after V lost 0 bases and J lost 8 bases. CDR3 coding DNA: TGTGCCAGCAGCGTAGCCGGGACAGGGTATGATGAGCAGTTCTTC. Protein: CASSVAGTGYDEQFF.

The chain combines TRBV5-1 with TRBJ2-3; D is possibly TRBD1 (8 bases). Trimming pared 7 bases from V and 5 bases from J, leaving 23 bases between. Germline values: CDR1 SGHRS, CDR2 YFSETQ. The CDR3 is 16 amino acids. The CDR3 region has the DNA TGCGCCAGCGAGGGAACCGGGACTACAGGGGGAGATACGCAGTATTTT. This encodes CASEGTGTTGGDTQYF.

This clone was observed a few times. The J gene is TRBJ1-5, the V gene TRBV19; 9 bases are shared with TRBD1. Germline assignment: CDR1 LNHDA and CDR2 SQIVND (reference sequence). With V trimmed by 6 bases and J by 2 bases, 8 bases remained unmatched. This CDR3 spans 16 amino acids. DNA of the CDR3: TGTGCCAGTAGCCCCGAGGGACAGGGCGGCAATCAGCCCCAGCATTTT. Translating it yields CASSPEGQGGNQPQHF.

The V call is TRBV7-9, the J call TRBJ2-3; 7 bases align to TRBD2. The CDR3 loop spans 16 amino acids. The germline CDR1 and CDR2 sequences are SEHNR and FQNEAQ (reference sequence). The trim removed 3 bases at V and 2 bases at J, leaving 8 bases unmatched. DNA of the CDR3: TGTGCCAGCAGCTTCCCCCGACTAGCTGCCACAGATACGCAGTATTTT. Its translation: CASSFPRLAATDTQYF.

The chain carries TRBV28 and TRBJ1-5, with 10 positions matching TRBD1. Germline trimming cut 5 bases from V and 5 bases from J; bases unmatched to any gene: 6. Per germline, CDR1 MDHEN and CDR2 SYDVKM. CDR3 length: 15 amino acids. The CDR3 protein is CASSRTGGSDQPQHF. The CDR3 nucleotides read TGTGCCAGCAGTCGGACAGGGGGGAGCGATCAGCCCCAGCATTTT.

This chain uses TRBV5-1 with TRBJ2-5, with D possibly matching TRBD1 (6 bases). Germline CDR1 SGHRS, CDR2 YFSETQ. The CDR3 length is 16 residues. Trimming stripped 4 bases from V and 0 bases from J, with 16 bases between. The CDR3 reads CASSPGTHSDQETQYF. Written as DNA, the CDR3 is TGCGCCAGCAGCCCCGGGACACATAGCGACCAAGAGACCCAGTACTTC.

For the CDR3, the DNA is TGTGCCAGCAGTTACTCGGACTCTAGTGGCTATGGCTACACCTTC. The encoded protein is CASSYSDSSGYGYTF. The chain combines TRBV6-5 with TRBJ1-2; D unresolved. The germline V gene encodes CDR1 MNHEY and CDR2 SVGAGI. V lost 0 bases, J lost 4 bases, and 12 bases lay in between. The CDR3 length is 15 residues.

In the case of this clone: The same CDR3 also results from other DNA sequences found in this sample. The chain carries TRBV30 and TRBJ2-2, with a possible D match to TRBD2 (5 bases). Trimming took off 0 bases at V and 3 bases at J, with 23 bases between the two ends. This CDR3 has 19 residues. Germline CDR1 GTSNPN, CDR2 SVGIG (reference sequence). CDR3 in amino acids: CAWSVLRRSRGFYTGELFF. The CDR3 region has the DNA TGTGCCTGGAGTGTACTACGTCGTTCAAGAGGGTTTTACACCGGGGAGCTGTTTTTT.

The chain has TRBV4-2 and TRBJ2-7, with D unresolved. The CDR3 loop spans 14 amino acids. Deletions cut 0 bases from V and 2 bases from J, with 8 bases between. Germline V gives CDR1 LGHNA, CDR2 YNFKEQ. The CDR3 region has the DNA TGTGCCAGCAGCCAAGATCAGGTGGCCTACGAGCAGTACTTC. Its protein product is CASSQDQVAYEQYF.

The chain links TRBV5-1 to TRBJ2-7, with D possibly being TRBD2 (6 bases). The CDR3 spans 17 residues. The germline CDR1 and CDR2 sequences are SGHRS and YFSETQ. V shed 1 base and J shed 0 bases, with 17 bases lying between them. Here the CDR3 reads CASSLLFSGGSSYEQYF. CDR3 coding DNA: TGCGCCAGCAGCTTGCTATTCTCCGGGGGAAGCTCCTACGAGCAGTACTTC.

The chain links TRBV19 to TRBJ1-5, with TRBD1 matching 9 bases. The CDR3 extends over 17 amino acids. The V and J ends lost 7 bases and 2 bases, in that order; junction bases with no gene match: 12. Germline values: CDR1 LNHDA, CDR2 SQIVND (reference sequence). DNA for the CDR3: TGTGCCAGTACCTCTAGGCTGGGACAGGGAGGCAATCAGCCCCAGCATTTT. Amino acids: CASTSRLGQGGNQPQHF.